One sample yielded the 7 T cell receptor beta chains listed below, sequenced in a study of cytomegalovirus exposure and HLA in healthy donors (dated by TCRdb to about 2017). The library came from the immunoSEQ multiplex PCR assay. For the multiplex PCR, a mixture combining 60 forward primers for TCR Vbeta segments and 13 reverse primers for TCR Jbeta segments was used. The table comes from immuneACCESS by way of TCRdb, which keeps in-frame sequences with V and J called. Part of the clones is missing from these tables; in studies checked, under half for an unresolved V gene and the rest for unknown reasons. The sample table lists about 150,000 clones, 74% of them with a count of one. Roughly 4% of the sample comes from the top ten. The sample comprised PBMCs. All receptors derive from a man aged 18 to 35 in good health and CMV-seropositive.

The V gene is TRBV7-9, the J gene TRBJ2-1; unclear D gene. CDR1 and CDR2 (germline): SEHNR, FQNEAQ (reference sequence). The CDR3 covers 13 residues. V was trimmed by 6 bases and J by 7 bases, leaving 13 bases between them. CDR3: CASRLTTGNEQFF. CDR3 sequence (DNA): TGTGCCAGCAGACTTACTACCGGGAATGAGCAGTTCTTC.

This clone showed up just a few times. The chain is built from TRBV9 and TRBJ1-1; 7 nucleotides line up with TRBD1. CDR3 size: 15 residues. The V gene's germline CDR1 is SGDLS and CDR2 YYNGEE. The V segment lost 1 base and the J segment 4 bases; nucleotides outside the gene matches: 7. The CDR3 bases are TGTGCCAGCAGCGTACAGCCAGGGGGGACCACTGAAGCTTTCTTT. Translated, it gives CASSVQPGGTTEAFF.

V and J are TRBV27 and TRBJ1-1, with 12 nucleotides matching TRBD1. The CDR3 totals 15 residues. Germline assignment: CDR1 MNHEY and CDR2 SMNVEV (reference sequence). Trimming took 1 base from V and 4 from J; bases not matched to a gene: 1. CDR3 nucleotide sequence: TGTGCCAGCAGTTTATGGGACAGGGGGCTCACTGAAGCTTTCTTT. Protein: CASSLWDRGLTEAFF.

This chain uses TRBV28 with TRBJ1-2, with no clear D. This CDR3 comprises 13 residues. The V end lost 2 bases, the J end lost 0 bases, and 4 bases lay between the germline ends. Germline CDR1 and CDR2: MDHEN and SYDVKM. CDR3 region: CASSLTANYGYTF. The CDR3 nucleotides read TGTGCCAGCAGTTTAACAGCTAACTATGGCTACACCTTC.

The chain couples TRBV2 to TRBJ2-7; 9 positions agree with TRBD1. V gave up 6 bases and J gave up 3 bases; unmatched junction bases: 9. Germline lookup yields CDR1 SNHLY and CDR2 FYNNEI. The CDR3 sequence is 15 residues long. CDR3 in DNA: TGTGCCAGCAGGGAGACAGGGGGAGAGTTCTACGAGCAGTACTTC. Encoded protein: CASRETGGEFYEQYF. Full variable domain (outside the CDR3, taken from reference TRBV2 and TRBJ2-7): EPEVTQTPSHQVTQMGQEVILRCVPISNHLYFYWYRQILGQKVEFLVSFYNNEISEKSEIFDDQFSVERPDGSNFTLKIRSTKLEDSAMYFCASRETGGEFYEQYFGPGTRLTVT.

The rearrangement joins TRBV27 to TRBJ1-1, with 8 bases fitting TRBD1. The junction had 7 bases not matched to a gene; V was cut back by 8 bases and J by 8 bases. Germline assignment: CDR1 MNHEY and CDR2 SMNVEV (reference sequence). The CDR3 consists of 12 residues. In DNA, the CDR3 is TGTGCCAGCGCCACAGGGGGTAGCGAAGCTTTCTTT. Translation: CASATGGSEAFF.

This chain uses TRBV5-6 with TRBJ1-5, with D uncertain. The CDR3 consists of 13 residues. CDR1 SGHDT and CDR2 YYEEEE come from the germline V gene. The germline V and J ends were trimmed by 3 bases and 3 bases, with 7 bases remaining between them. For the CDR3, the DNA is TGTGCCAGCAGCTCGGGGTTCAATCAGCCCCAGCATTTT. Translated, it gives CASSSGFNQPQHF. The variable domain in full, completed from reference TRBV5-6 and TRBJ1-5, reads DAGVTQSPTHLIKTRGQQVTLRCSPKSGHDTVSWYQQALGQGPQFIFQYYEEEERQRGNFPDRFSGHQFPNYSSELNVNALLLGDSALYLCASSSGFNQPQHFGDGTRLSIL.